This passage covers 4 T cell receptor beta chains from one sample sequenced in a study of CD8 T cells in ankylosing spondylitis. TCRdb redid the calling of the 5' RACE reads with MiXCR, one entry per CDR3 protein. The table lists around 480,000 distinct CDR3 sequences, roughly a sixth of them singletons, with 0.85% to 1.3% in the top ten. Their cognate antigens are unknown. Study-level findings and limits: A TCR beta motif of fewer than ten highly homologous variants seemed to mark ankylosing spondylitis blood.

Sequencing was performed on blood, either unsorted or a sorted T cell fraction (not recorded which). The receptors originated from a male donor with ankylosing spondylitis.

This clonotype was observed a handful of times. The rearrangement uses TRBV11-1 and TRBJ2-2, with 8 bases matching TRBD2. With 1 base clipped from V and 6 bases from J, the junction kept 4 bases outside the gene matches. CDR1 is SGHAT, CDR2 FQDESV, per germline (reference sequence). The CDR3 spans 15 residues. CDR3 sequence (DNA): TGTGCCAGCAGCTTAGTTGCGGGGGGAGCCGGGGAGCTGTTTTTT. It is translated as CASSLVAGGAGELFF.

The rearrangement joins TRBV20-1 to TRBJ1-2; D possibly corresponds to TRBD1 (5 bases). From germline, CDR1 is DFQATT and CDR2 SNEGSKA (reference sequence). The CDR3 is made up of 14 amino acids. Trimming cost V 6 bases and J 4 bases, with 18 bases left between them. CDR3 sequence (DNA): TGCAGTGCACAGAATGGGGGGGAAGGCTATGGCTACACCTTC. It is translated as CSAQNGGEGYGYTF.

This clonotype was detected a few times. The CDR3 is CASSQDQGMNTEAFF. The DNA of the CDR3 is TGCGCCAGCAGCCAAGACCAGGGAATGAACACTGAAGCTTTCTTT. The chain carries TRBV4-3 and TRBJ1-1, with D possibly being TRBD1 (5 bases). Germline lookup yields CDR1 LGHNA and CDR2 YSLEER. The CDR3 is made up of 15 amino acids. V lost 0 bases and J 0 bases, leaving 8 bases between the germline ends.

CDR3: CASSVDRACYEQYF. The CDR3 DNA reads as TGTGCCAGCAGCGTAGACAGGGCATGCTACGAGCAGTACTTC. The V call is TRBV7-4, the J call TRBJ2-7; TRBD1 agrees at 7 bases. Germline-derived CDR1 and CDR2 are SGHVT and SQSDAQ. The CDR3 loop spans 14 amino acids. The trim removed 5 bases at V and 3 bases at J, leaving 7 bases unmatched.